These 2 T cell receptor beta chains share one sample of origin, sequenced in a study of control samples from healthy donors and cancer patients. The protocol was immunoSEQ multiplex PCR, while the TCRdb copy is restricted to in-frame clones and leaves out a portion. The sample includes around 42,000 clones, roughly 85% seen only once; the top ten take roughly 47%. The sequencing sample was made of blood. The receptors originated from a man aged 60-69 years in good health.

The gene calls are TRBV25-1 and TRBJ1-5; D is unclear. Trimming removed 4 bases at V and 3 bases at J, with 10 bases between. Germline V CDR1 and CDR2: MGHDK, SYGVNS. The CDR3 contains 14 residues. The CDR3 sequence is CASSAALVNQPQHF. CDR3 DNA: TGTGCCAGCAGTGCCGCACTGGTCAATCAGCCCCAGCATTTT.

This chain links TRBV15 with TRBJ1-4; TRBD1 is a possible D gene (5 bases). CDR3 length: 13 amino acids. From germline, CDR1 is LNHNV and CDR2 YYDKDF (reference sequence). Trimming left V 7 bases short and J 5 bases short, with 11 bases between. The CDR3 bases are TGTGCCACCAAGGGGAGGGGAAATGAAAAACTGTTTTTT. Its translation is CATKGRGNEKLFF. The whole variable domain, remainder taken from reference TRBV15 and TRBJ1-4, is DAMVIQNPRYQVTQFGKPVTLSCSQTLNHNVMYWYQQKSSQAPKLLFHYYDKDFNNEADTPDNFQSRRPNTSFCFLDIRSPGLGDTAMYLCATKGRGNEKLFFGSGTQLSVL.